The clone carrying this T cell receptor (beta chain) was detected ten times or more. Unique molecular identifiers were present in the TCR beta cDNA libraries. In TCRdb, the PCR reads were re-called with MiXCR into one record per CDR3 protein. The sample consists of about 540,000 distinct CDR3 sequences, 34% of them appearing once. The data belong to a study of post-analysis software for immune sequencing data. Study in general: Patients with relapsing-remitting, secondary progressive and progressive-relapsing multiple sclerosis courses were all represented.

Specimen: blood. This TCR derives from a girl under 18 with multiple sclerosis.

The CDR3 bases are TGTGCCAGCAGGCCTAGCGGGGGGCCACAAGAGACCCAGTACTTC. Translating it yields CASRPSGGPQETQYF. This chain connects TRBV6-6 to TRBJ2-5; 11 nucleotides match TRBD2. V lost 6 bases, J lost 2 bases, and 5 bases stayed unmatched. This CDR3 is 15 amino acids long. CDR1 is MNHNY, CDR2 SVGAGI, per germline (reference sequence).